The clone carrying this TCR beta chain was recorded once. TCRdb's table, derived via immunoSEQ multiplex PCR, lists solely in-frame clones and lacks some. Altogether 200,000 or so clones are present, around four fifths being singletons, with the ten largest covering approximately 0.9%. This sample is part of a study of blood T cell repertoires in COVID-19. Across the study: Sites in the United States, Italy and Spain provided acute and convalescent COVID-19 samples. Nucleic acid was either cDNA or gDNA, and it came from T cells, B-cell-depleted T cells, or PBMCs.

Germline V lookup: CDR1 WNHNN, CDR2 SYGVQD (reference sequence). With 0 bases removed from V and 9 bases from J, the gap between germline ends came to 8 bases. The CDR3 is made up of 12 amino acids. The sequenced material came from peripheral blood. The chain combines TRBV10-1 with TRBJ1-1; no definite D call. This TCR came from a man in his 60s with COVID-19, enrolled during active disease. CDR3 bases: TGCGCCAGCAGTGAGTCGACACCCAAAGCTTTCTTT. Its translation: CASSESTPKAFF.